Shown below are 27 T cell receptor beta chains from a single sample sequenced in a study of T cell changes during pregnancy in multiple sclerosis. Assay used: immunoSEQ multiplex PCR; TCRdb lists only in-frame clones, some missing. Of fewer than 85,000 clones in the sample, roughly 90% are singletons; the top ten hold under 2.5%. This specimen consisted of peripheral blood, obtained before pregnancy. The receptors shown here come from a female donor with multiple sclerosis, enrolled in a pregnancy study.

The chain carries TRBV7-9 and TRBJ1-1, with no clear D. V shed 1 base and J shed 8 bases, with 8 bases lying between them. The CDR3 sequence is 12 residues long. Germline values: CDR1 SEHNR, CDR2 FQNEAQ (reference sequence). CDR3 protein: CASSLVPGEAFF. DNA for the CDR3: TGTGCCAGCAGCTTAGTTCCGGGGGAAGCTTTCTTT.

The chain employs TRBV4-1 and TRBJ1-1; perhaps TRBD1 as D (6 bases). Per the germline V gene, CDR1 is MGHRA and CDR2 is YSYEKL. There are 17 residues in the CDR3. The V and J ends lost 0 bases and 0 bases respectively, with 14 bases between them. The CDR3 region has the DNA TGCGCCAGCAGCCAAGATACGACCGGGACACTGAACACTGAAGCTTTCTTT. Its protein product is CASSQDTTGTLNTEAFF.

The chain uses TRBV5-6 and TRBJ1-1; D gene ambiguous. CDR3 length: 12 amino acids. Trimming removed 2 bases from V and 7 bases from J, with 9 bases in between. The V gene's germline CDR1 is SGHDT and CDR2 YYEEEE. CDR3 amino acids: CASSLLGGEAFF. CDR3 in DNA: TGTGCCAGCAGCTTATTGGGAGGTGAAGCTTTCTTT.

This clone was observed once. The V and J genes are TRBV4-1 and TRBJ1-1; TRBD1 matches at 9 bases. Germline V lookup: CDR1 MGHRA, CDR2 YSYEKL. V lost 0 bases and J lost 4; bases outside the gene matches: 6. The length of the CDR3 is 16 residues. CDR3 residues: CASSQDRRTGATEAFF. CDR3 DNA: TGCGCCAGCAGCCAAGATCGTCGGACAGGGGCCACTGAAGCTTTCTTT.

The count of this clone is one. The rearrangement joins TRBV4-1 to TRBJ2-5; 7 bases match TRBD1. CDR3 length: 16 residues. The germline gives CDR1 MGHRA, CDR2 YSYEKL. J gave up 5 bases and V 3 bases, and 12 bases lay outside the gene matches. CDR3 coding DNA: TGCGCCAGCAGCCAGACCCTACAGGGGAAGGGTGAGACCCAGTACTTC. Protein product: CASSQTLQGKGETQYF.

This clone appeared a single time. V and J are TRBV5-1 and TRBJ1-3, with no clear D. The CDR3 sequence is 13 residues long. Per germline, CDR1 SGHRS and CDR2 YFSETQ. V lost 0 bases, J lost 4 bases, and 5 bases lay in between. CDR3 loop: CASSLGAGNTIYF. The CDR3 coding sequence is TGCGCCAGCAGCTTGGGGGCAGGAAACACCATATATTTT.

J is TRBJ1-1 and V is TRBV12-5, with D unresolved. Germline CDR1 and CDR2: LGHNT and FRNRAP. The CDR3 contains 12 residues. Trimming cost V 4 bases and J 6 bases, with 9 bases left between them. The CDR3: CASGSPDSEAFF. CDR3 in DNA: TGTGCTAGTGGTTCTCCAGACTCTGAAGCTTTCTTT. Variable domain in full (rest from reference TRBV12-5 and TRBJ1-1): DARVTQTPRHKVTEMGQEVTMRCQPILGHNTVFWYRQTMMQGLELLAYFRNRAPLDDSGMPKDRFSAEMPDATLATLKIQPSEPRDSAVYFCASGSPDSEAFFGQGTRLTVV.

The CDR3 DNA sequence: TGTGCCAGCAGCCTTAACAGGGGGGACACCTACGAGCAGTACTTC. Translation: CASSLNRGDTYEQYF. The chain employs TRBV6-1 and TRBJ2-7; TRBD1 agrees at 8 bases. V dropped 6 bases and J dropped 2; count of bases not matched to a gene: 9. CDR1 and CDR2 (germline): MNHNS, SASEGT. The CDR3 contains 15 residues.

V and J are TRBV7-3 and TRBJ2-7; D perhaps matches TRBD1 (6 bases). From germline, CDR1 is SGHTA and CDR2 FQGTGA. The CDR3 runs to 13 residues. V was shortened by 6 bases and J by 7 bases, with 16 bases between the two germline ends. CDR3 nucleotides: TGTGCCAGCAGTCCTGGTACAGGGCTGGAGCAGTACTTC. Translating it yields CASSPGTGLEQYF.

The V gene is TRBV7-2, the J gene TRBJ1-6; no firm D call. This CDR3 contains 15 residues. From germline, CDR1 is SGHTA and CDR2 FQGNSA. V was shortened by 2 bases and J by 7 bases, with 12 bases between the two germline ends. The CDR3 DNA sequence: TGTGCCAGCAGCTTATACCAGACTTCGAATTCACCCCTCCACTTT. It codes for CASSLYQTSNSPLHF.

This clone was counted between two and nine times. The gene calls are TRBV5-6 and TRBJ1-6; unclear D gene. Germline V CDR1 and CDR2: SGHDT, YYEEEE. This CDR3 spans 14 amino acids. Trimming removed 0 bases at V and 8 bases at J, with 9 bases between. This CDR3 reads CASSLVLVDSPLHF. The CDR3 coding sequence is TGTGCCAGCAGCTTGGTTTTAGTCGATTCACCCCTCCACTTT.

The J gene is TRBJ1-5, the V gene TRBV20-1, with a weak D call TRBD1 (6 bases). The germline CDR1 and CDR2 sequences are DFQATT and SNEGSKA (reference sequence). The length of the CDR3 is 11 residues. V gave up 6 bases and J gave up 9 bases, with 12 bases separating them. The CDR3: CSAPGGAPQHF. The DNA for the CDR3 is TGCAGTGCCCCGGGGGGGGCGCCCCAGCATTTT.

The V and J genes are TRBV2 and TRBJ2-7; the D gene is possibly TRBD1 (6 bases). Germline V lookup: CDR1 SNHLY, CDR2 FYNNEI. The CDR3 runs 13 residues. The germline V and J ends were trimmed by 7 bases and 1 base, with 11 bases remaining between them. The CDR3, as DNA: TGTGCCAGCACCTTCAGGGGTTCCTACGAGCAGTACTTC. Protein sequence: CASTFRGSYEQYF.

This chain links TRBV6-5 with TRBJ2-7; TRBD1 is a possible D gene (5 bases). Per the germline V gene, CDR1 is MNHEY and CDR2 is SVGAGI. There are 13 residues in the CDR3. With 6 bases removed from V and 0 bases from J, the gap between germline ends came to 9 bases. CDR3 amino acids: CASRSDSSYEQYF. In DNA, the CDR3 is TGTGCCAGCAGGTCCGACAGCTCCTACGAGCAGTACTTC.

The gene calls are TRBV30 and TRBJ2-2, with 8 bases lining up with TRBD2. Germline V gene data show CDR1 as GTSNPN and CDR2 as SVGIG (reference sequence). The CDR3 contains 15 residues. The V gene end was trimmed by 8 bases and the J gene end by 5 bases; junction bases not matched to a gene: 13. The CDR3 is CANQRGGFDTGELFF. The CDR3 nucleotides are TGTGCCAACCAACGGGGGGGATTTGATACCGGGGAGCTGTTTTTT.

The V and J genes are TRBV30 and TRBJ1-1, with a tentative D call TRBD1 (6 bases). The CDR3 is 14 amino acids. Per germline, CDR1 GTSNPN and CDR2 SVGIG (reference sequence). The V and J ends lost 1 base and 5 bases respectively, with 14 bases between them. The DNA for the CDR3 is TGTGCCTGGAGTGAACAGGGCGGGGGGACTGAAGCTTTCTTT. It specifies CAWSEQGGGTEAFF.

The chain joins TRBV7-9 to TRBJ1-3; D unresolved. From germline, CDR1 is SEHNR and CDR2 FQNEAQ (reference sequence). The CDR3 spans 15 residues. Trimming removed 5 bases from V and 0 bases from J, with 11 bases in between. DNA for the CDR3: TGTGCCAGCAGCACCGTGACAAGCTCTGGAAACACCATATATTTT. Its protein product is CASSTVTSSGNTIYF.

The chain carries TRBV14 and TRBJ1-6; 8 bases agree with TRBD1. The CDR3 contains 15 residues. V trimming: 5 bases; J trimming: 7 bases; junction bases outside the gene matches: 7. The germline CDR1 and CDR2 sequences are SGHDN and FVKESK. This chain's CDR3 is CASSLLQGANSPLHF. The CDR3 nucleotides read TGTGCCAGCAGCTTGTTGCAGGGGGCCAATTCACCCCTCCACTTT.

This clone was counted once. This chain links TRBV18 with TRBJ2-7, with TRBD1 identical over 7 bases. The junction had 11 bases not matched to a gene; V was cut back by 2 bases and J by 7 bases. In germline, CDR1 is KGHSH, CDR2 LQKENI. The CDR3 is made up of 15 amino acids. CDR3 loop: CASSPGTVISEEQYF. DNA for the CDR3: TGTGCCAGCTCACCAGGGACAGTGATATCCGAGGAGCAGTACTTC.

The chain employs TRBV1 and TRBJ2-2; the table's TRBD2 call for D was not verified on the DNA. TRBV1 is described as a pseudogene. The length of the CDR3 is 15 residues. The CDR3 protein is CTSSLAGVNTGELFF. In DNA, the CDR3 is TGCACCAGCAGCCTAGCGGGGGTGAACACCGGGGAGCTGTTTTTT.

The chain employs TRBV4-1 and TRBJ1-2; TRBD1 matches at 7 bases. The ends lost 0 bases at V and 9 bases at J; junction bases unmatched: 13. Per germline, CDR1 MGHRA and CDR2 YSYEKL. This CDR3 is 16 amino acids long. The CDR3 DNA reads as TGCGCCAGCAGCCAAGAAAAGAAAGGGGGCTTAAATAGCTACACCTTC. The encoded protein is CASSQEKKGGLNSYTF.

The CDR3: CASSLDRGTDTQYF. CDR3 in DNA: TGTGCCAGCAGTTTAGACAGGGGAACAGATACGCAGTATTTT. This rearrangement joins TRBV28 to TRBJ2-3, with 8 bases fitting TRBD1. Germline V CDR1 and CDR2: MDHEN, SYDVKM. CDR3 length: 14 residues. J was trimmed by 3 bases and V by 2 bases; bases with no gene match: 1. Based on the CDR3 plus reference TRBV28 and TRBJ2-3, the full variable domain is DVKVTQSSRYLVKRTGEKVFLECVQDMDHENMFWYRQDPGLGLRLIYFSYDVKMKEKGDIPEGYSVSREKKERFSLILESASTNQTSMYLCASSLDRGTDTQYFGPGTRLTVL.

V and J are TRBV6-5 and TRBJ2-2; the D gene is possibly TRBD2 (5 bases). V was clipped by 5 bases and J by 5 bases, with 9 bases between them. Germline V gene data show CDR1 as MNHEY and CDR2 as SVGAGI. This CDR3 region has 13 residues. For the CDR3, the DNA is TGTGCCAGCAGTAACCGGGGTACCGGGGAGCTGTTTTTT. It yields the protein CASSNRGTGELFF.

This chain links TRBV7-2 with TRBJ2-3, with a possible D match to TRBD1 (6 bases). V lost 3 bases and J 5 bases, leaving 15 bases between the germline ends. CDR1 is SGHTA, CDR2 FQGNSA, per germline. This CDR3 is built from 15 residues. CDR3 nucleotide sequence: TGTGCCAGCAGCTTGGGGGCCAGCGAAAGAGATACGCAGTATTTT. Translated, it gives CASSLGASERDTQYF.

The chain combines TRBV7-9 with TRBJ1-2; D is unclear. This CDR3 comprises 15 residues. The germline CDR1 and CDR2 sequences are SEHNR and FQNEAQ (reference sequence). V lost 5 bases and J 2 bases, leaving 15 bases between the germline ends. CDR3 amino acids: CASSQSGITNYGYTF. The CDR3 DNA follows: TGTGCCAGCAGCCAGTCCGGGATCACAAACTATGGCTACACCTTC.

The rearrangement links TRBV10-3 to TRBJ1-5; maybe TRBD1 (6 bases). This CDR3 spans 15 amino acids. In germline, CDR1 is ENHRY, CDR2 SYGVKD. V lost 3 bases and J 3 bases, leaving 12 bases between the germline ends. CDR3 sequence: CAISETGHYNQPQHF. In DNA form, the CDR3 reads TGTGCCATCAGTGAAACAGGGCATTACAATCAGCCCCAGCATTTT.

This clone was picked up one time. The chain uses TRBV9 and TRBJ1-5, with 10 nucleotides matching TRBD1. The CDR3 length is 14 residues. The J segment lost 6 bases and the V segment lost 3 bases, leaving 3 bases of the junction unmatched. From germline, CDR1 is SGDLS and CDR2 YYNGEE. The CDR3 DNA follows: TGTGCCAGCAGCGCCGGGACAGGGGTTCAGCCCCAGCATTTT. Translating it yields CASSAGTGVQPQHF.